The 27 T cell receptor beta chains presented below share a single source sample, sequenced in a study of T cells in Graves' hyperthyroidism and ophthalmopathy. RNA transcripts yielded amplified TCR beta CDR3 regions. Using the HTBI primer set, a first-round RT-PCR was run on the TCR CDR3. TCRdb re-derived calls from the multiplex PCR reads in MiXCR, one entry per CDR3 protein. The data show under 650,000 distinct CDR3 sequences, 16% seen once. Sequencing input: blood. The source is a woman aged 25 to 39 with Graves' hyperthyroidism.

The chain is built from TRBV11-2 and TRBJ2-2; D is perhaps TRBD1 (6 bases). V lost 5 bases and J 3 bases, leaving 13 bases between the germline ends. Looked up from germline, CDR1 is SGHAT and CDR2 is FQNNGV. This CDR3 has 15 residues. The CDR3, as DNA: TGTGCCAGCAGCACGGGACACTCCGACACCGGGGAGCTGTTTTTT. It yields the protein CASSTGHSDTGELFF.

This clonotype was found many times. V and J are TRBV7-2 and TRBJ2-7, with 9 bases lining up with TRBD1. This CDR3 region has 13 residues. V lost 5 bases, J lost 7 bases, and 6 bases stayed unmatched. CDR1 and CDR2 from the germline V gene are SGHTA and FQGNSA. The CDR3 region is CASSPPDRGEQYF. CDR3 DNA sequence: TGTGCCAGCAGCCCTCCCGACAGGGGGGAGCAGTACTTC. The whole variable domain, filled in from reference TRBV7-2 and TRBJ2-7, reads GAGVSQSPSNKVTEKGKDVELRCDPISGHTALYWYRQSLGQGLEFLIYFQGNSAPDKSGLPSDRFSAERTGGSVSTLTIQRTQQEDSAVYLCASSPPDRGEQYFGPGTRLTVT.

This clonotype has ten or more counts. This chain connects TRBV3-1 to TRBJ1-4; the match to TRBD1 covers 9 bases. The CDR3 has 15 residues. The V gene's germline CDR1 is LGHDT and CDR2 YNNKEL (reference sequence). With V trimmed by 5 bases and J by 8 bases, 9 bases remained unmatched. DNA of the CDR3: TGTGCCAGCAGCTTGGCGGGGACAGGGCAGGAAAAACTGTTTTTT. The encoded protein is CASSLAGTGQEKLFF. Full variable domain (remainder filled in from reference TRBV3-1 and TRBJ1-4): DTAVSQTPKYLVTQMGNDKSIKCEQNLGHDTMYWYKQDSKKFLKIMFSYNNKELIINETVPNRFSPKSPDKAHLNLHINSLELGDSAVYFCASSLAGTGQEKLFFGSGTQLSVL.

This clonotype was seen at least ten times. The V and J genes are TRBV6-1 and TRBJ2-1; D might be TRBD2 (6 bases). The CDR3 length is 18 residues. Germline CDR1 and CDR2: MNHNS and SASEGT. The ends were cut back, 5 bases at V and 7 bases at J, with 27 bases in the middle. The CDR3 is CASSYMGQRAPGKNEQFF. The CDR3, as DNA: TGTGCCAGCAGTTATATGGGGCAGCGGGCACCTGGAAAGAATGAGCAGTTCTTC.

Remarks on this clonotype: A much larger clone differs by one base, so this may be a read error. J is TRBJ2-7 and V is TRBV7-9; 10 bases map to TRBD1. The CDR3 has 15 residues. The germline CDR1 and CDR2 sequences are SEHNR and FQNEAQ (reference sequence). CDR3 sequence (DNA): TGTGCCGGCAGCCCATCCCGACAGGGGGCACAAGAGCAGTACTTC. This encodes CAGSPSRQGAQEQYF. Looking up the rest from reference TRBV7-9 and TRBJ2-7 gives the full variable domain: DTGVSQNPRHKITKRGQNVTFRCDPISEHNRLYWYRQTLGQGPEFLTYFQNEAQLEKSRLLSDRFSAERPKGSFSTLEIQRTEQGDSAMYLCAGSPSRQGAQEQYFGPGTRLTVT.

This clonotype has ten or more counts. The chain has TRBV18 and TRBJ2-2; possible D gene TRBD2, 5 bases. Trimming cost V 3 bases and J 0 bases, with 8 bases left between them. This CDR3 contains 15 residues. Per the germline V gene, CDR1 is KGHSH and CDR2 is LQKENI. The CDR3 loop reads CASSPASSNTGELFF. CDR3 sequence (DNA): TGTGCCAGCTCACCGGCTAGCTCGAACACCGGGGAGCTGTTTTTT.

The sample holds many counts of this clonotype. The rearrangement links TRBV11-2 to TRBJ2-7; D remains unclear. The CDR3 consists of 14 residues. Trimming removed 2 bases from V and 2 bases from J, with 10 bases in between. From germline, CDR1 is SGHAT and CDR2 FQNNGV. In DNA, the CDR3 is TGTGCCAGCAGCTTATGGGAAAGTCCCTACGAGCAGTACTTC. It encodes CASSLWESPYEQYF.

The genes are TRBV6-1 and TRBJ2-7; D is unclear. Between the trimmed V and J ends, which lost 4 bases and 3 bases, there was a span of 13 bases. The CDR3 covers 14 residues. CDR1 and CDR2 from the germline V gene are MNHNS and SASEGT. CDR3 DNA: TGTGCCAGCAGTGTTCGGAGAGAGAACTACGAGCAGTACTTC. It is translated as CASSVRRENYEQYF.

This clonotype was detected ten times or more. This rearrangement joins TRBV20-1 to TRBJ2-7; D call uncertain. The CDR3 totals 11 residues. Germline CDR1 is DFQATT and CDR2 is SNEGSKA (reference sequence). V lost 5 bases and J 6 bases, leaving 11 bases between the germline ends. CDR3 amino acids: CSAPRVGEQYF. The CDR3 DNA follows: TGCAGTGCTCCTAGAGTAGGCGAGCAGTACTTC.

The chain employs TRBV11-2 and TRBJ1-6; 7 bases match TRBD1. This CDR3 has 17 residues. Germline V gene sequence: CDR1 SGHAT, CDR2 FQNNGV. Unmatched junction bases numbered 15, after V lost 6 bases and J lost 7 bases. In DNA form, the CDR3 reads TGTGCCAGCAGGGCGACGGACAGGCGAATAAAAAATTCACCCCTCCACTTT. Translated, it gives CASRATDRRIKNSPLHF.

This clonotype has a handful of counts. The chain links TRBV19 to TRBJ2-3; 8 nucleotides agree with TRBD1. Per germline, CDR1 LNHDA and CDR2 SQIVND (reference sequence). V was pared by 7 bases and J by 2 bases, with 8 bases of the junction left unmatched. The length of the CDR3 is 15 residues. The CDR3 protein is CASKVAGGPTDTQYF. The CDR3 DNA follows: TGTGCCAGTAAGGTGGCAGGGGGCCCCACAGATACGCAGTATTTT. Based on the CDR3 plus reference TRBV19 and TRBJ2-3, the full variable domain is DGGITQSPKYLFRKEGQNVTLSCEQNLNHDAMYWYRQDPGQGLRLIYYSQIVNDFQKGDIAEGYSVSREKKESFPLTVTSAQKNPTAFYLCASKVAGGPTDTQYFGPGTRLTVL.

This sequence joins TRBV27 and TRBJ2-7; perhaps TRBD2 as D (5 bases). This CDR3 spans 14 amino acids. The germline V gene encodes CDR1 MNHEY and CDR2 SMNVEV (reference sequence). Trimming removed 4 bases from V and 7 bases from J, with 17 bases in between. CDR3 DNA: TGTGCCAGCAGTTCCCGGTCAACCTGGAGGGAGCAGTACTTC. Translating it yields CASSSRSTWREQYF.

This clonotype was found many times. This chain uses TRBV2 with TRBJ2-6; the match to TRBD1 covers 7 bases. The germline V gene has CDR1 SNHLY and CDR2 FYNNEI. The V gene end was trimmed by 6 bases and the J gene end by 0 bases; junction bases not matched to a gene: 5. CDR3 size: 16 residues. Here the CDR3 reads CASRFGQDSGANVLTF. DNA of the CDR3: TGTGCCAGCAGATTCGGACAGGACTCTGGGGCCAACGTCCTGACTTTC.

This chain links TRBV5-1 with TRBJ2-5; D is possibly TRBD1 (6 bases). This CDR3 has 14 residues. Germline lookup yields CDR1 SGHRS and CDR2 YFSETQ. Deletions cut 2 bases from V and 3 bases from J, with 11 bases between. CDR3 sequence (DNA): TGCGCCAGCAGCTTCTATACAGGGAAAGAGACCCAGTACTTC. It translates to CASSFYTGKETQYF.

This clonotype has ten or more counts. V and J are TRBV28 and TRBJ2-5; TRBD2 aligns across 7 bases. CDR3 length: 16 amino acids. The germline CDR1 and CDR2 sequences are MDHEN and SYDVKM. Trimming took 1 base from V and 4 from J; bases not matched to a gene: 9. CDR3 amino acids: CASSLLRGGPRETQYF. The CDR3 region has the DNA TGTGCCAGCAGTTTATTGAGGGGAGGGCCGCGAGAGACCCAGTACTTC.

This clonotype was detected many times. The chain couples TRBV10-3 to TRBJ2-3; 11 bases are shared with TRBD2. Germline V gives CDR1 ENHRY, CDR2 SYGVKD. Trimming took 6 bases from V and 0 from J; bases not matched to a gene: 23. The CDR3 has 22 amino acids. This CDR3 reads CAISRGQGGAGLAAPSTDTQYF. Written as DNA, the CDR3 is TGTGCCATCAGCAGGGGACAGGGCGGTGCGGGACTAGCGGCTCCTAGCACAGATACGCAGTATTTT.

Concerning this clonotype itself: Its ends do not fully match the called genes, so a read error is possible. The V gene is TRBV12-3 or TRBV12-4, the J gene TRBJ1-1; no definite D call. The CDR3 contains 14 residues. For the CDR3, the DNA is TGTGCCAGCAGTTTAGGGCAGGATAACACTGAAGTTTTCTTT. Its protein is CASSLGQDNTEVFF.

The chain links TRBV4-1 to TRBJ2-7; 10 bases are shared with TRBD2. Germline-derived CDR1 and CDR2 are MGHRA and YSYEKL. The CDR3 length is 16 residues. Trimming took 0 bases from V and 3 from J; bases not matched to a gene: 5. Here the CDR3 DNA reads TGCGCCAGCAGCCAAGATGAGCGGGAGGGTTTCTACGAGCAGTACTTC. Residues: CASSQDEREGFYEQYF.

V usage is TRBV28 and J usage is TRBJ1-4; D gene ambiguous. This CDR3 spans 13 amino acids. Deletions cut 7 bases from V and 0 bases from J, with 6 bases between. Germline CDR1 is MDHEN and CDR2 is SYDVKM. This CDR3 is CASTYATNEKLFF. Here the CDR3 DNA reads TGTGCCAGCACCTATGCAACTAATGAAAAACTGTTTTTT.

The table lists this clonotype with a few counts. V is TRBV11-2 and J is TRBJ2-7; either TRBD1 or TRBD2 may fit D (5 bases each). Trimming left V 6 bases short and J 7 bases short, with 16 bases between. Per the germline V gene, CDR1 is SGHAT and CDR2 is FQNNGV. This CDR3 region has 13 residues. DNA of the CDR3: TGTGCCAGCAGTTCCAGGGAGTGGGGGGAGCAGTACTTC. This translates into CASSSREWGEQYF.

This clonotype showed up many times. CDR3 DNA sequence: TGTGCCAGCAGTACAAGACTAGCGGGCCACTACAATGAGCAGTTCTTC. Amino acid sequence: CASSTRLAGHYNEQFF. This rearrangement joins TRBV28 to TRBJ2-1, with TRBD2 identical over 10 bases. Per the germline V gene, CDR1 is MDHEN and CDR2 is SYDVKM. The ends lost 5 bases at V and 3 bases at J; junction bases unmatched: 7. CDR3 length equals 16 residues.

This clonotype appeared many times. The CDR3 nucleotides read TGCGCCAGCAGCCAAGGGGATGGGGACGAGCAGTACTTC. Amino acids: CASSQGDGDEQYF. This rearrangement joins TRBV4-3 to TRBJ2-7; D is unclear. This CDR3 spans 13 amino acids. The germline V and J ends were trimmed by 1 base and 5 bases, with 9 bases remaining between them. The germline V gene encodes CDR1 LGHNA and CDR2 YSLEER.

Ten or more counts support this clonotype. The chain recombines TRBV20-1 with TRBJ1-2; 9 nucleotides agree with TRBD1. The CDR3 covers 13 residues. Germline trimming cut 4 bases from V and 5 bases from J; bases unmatched to any gene: 5. Germline values: CDR1 DFQATT, CDR2 SNEGSKA (reference sequence). The CDR3 reads CSAKNRGPYGYTF. CDR3 nucleotide sequence: TGCAGTGCTAAGAACAGGGGGCCTTATGGCTACACCTTC.

This CDR3 reads CRALLAAYNEQFF. CDR3 sequence (DNA): TGCAGGGCCCTTTTAGCGGCCTACAATGAGCAGTTCTTC. The chain joins TRBV20-1 to TRBJ2-1, with a possible D match to TRBD2 (6 bases). There are 13 residues in the CDR3. The germline V gene encodes CDR1 DFQATT and CDR2 SNEGSKA (reference sequence).

This clonotype was found a few times. The chain employs TRBV18 and TRBJ2-3; TRBD2 matches 11 bases. The germline V gene encodes CDR1 KGHSH and CDR2 LQKENI. The CDR3 length is 17 residues. Losses at the gene ends were 2 bases for V and 2 bases for J; bases not matched to a gene: 6. The CDR3 DNA reads as TGTGCCAGCTCACCAATAGCGGGAGGGACCTCCACAGATACGCAGTATTTT. This codes for CASSPIAGGTSTDTQYF.

In this sample, this clonotype turned up many times. The V and J genes are TRBV12-3 or TRBV12-4 and TRBJ2-1, with a tentative D call TRBD2 (5 bases). This CDR3 is 19 amino acids long. V was shortened by 0 bases and J by 2 bases, with 20 bases between the two germline ends. CDR3 nucleotide sequence: TGTGCCAGCAGTTTAGCGCGAGTCTTAGAGGGAGTAGCCTACAATGAGCAGTTCTTC. Amino acids: CASSLARVLEGVAYNEQFF.

This clonotype appeared many times. This chain uses TRBV12-5 with TRBJ1-1; D remains unclear. Germline V gene sequence: CDR1 LGHNT, CDR2 FRNRAP. This CDR3 is built from 13 residues. V was trimmed by 4 bases and J by 1 base, leaving 7 bases between them. The CDR3 is CASGSAENTEAFF. The CDR3 nucleotides read TGTGCTAGTGGTTCCGCGGAGAACACTGAAGCTTTCTTT.